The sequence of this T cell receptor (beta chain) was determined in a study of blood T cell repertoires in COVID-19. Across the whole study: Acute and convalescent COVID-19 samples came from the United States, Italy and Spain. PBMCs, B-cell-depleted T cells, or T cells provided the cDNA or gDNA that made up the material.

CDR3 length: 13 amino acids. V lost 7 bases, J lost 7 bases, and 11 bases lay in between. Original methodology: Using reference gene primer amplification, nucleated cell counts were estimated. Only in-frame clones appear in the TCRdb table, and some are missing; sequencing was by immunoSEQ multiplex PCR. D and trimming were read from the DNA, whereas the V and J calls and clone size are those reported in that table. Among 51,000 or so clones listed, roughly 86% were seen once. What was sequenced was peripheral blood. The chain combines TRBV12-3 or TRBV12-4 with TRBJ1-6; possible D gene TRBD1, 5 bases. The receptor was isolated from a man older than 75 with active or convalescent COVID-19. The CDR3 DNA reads TGTGCCAGCACCCTGGGGGGGAATTCACCCCTCCACTTT. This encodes CASTLGGNSPLHF.